These T cell receptor beta chains were read from a single sample in a study of T-cell reconstitution after alpha-beta-depleted transplantation in children. TCRdb processed the PCR reads anew with MiXCR; each CDR3 protein has one entry. The sample contains 200,000 or so distinct CDR3 sequences, around 5.9% of which appear only once. The input for sequencing was PBMCs, taken before TCRalphabeta/CD19-depleted stem cell transplant. These receptors were obtained from a girl under two years old with combined immunodeficiency, due to receive a stem cell transplant. CDR3s include the opening cysteine and the closing phenylalanine or tryptophan. The D gene is left open where the match is weak. Clone size is not always given. Where it is, it says once, few, many or a class for expanded clones.

D gene	J gene	clone size	V gene	CDR3 protein	CDR3 DNA
-	TRBJ2-3	many	TRBV7-9	CASSLVLGGRPDTQYF	TGTGCCAGCAGCTTAGTCCTGGGGGGCCGGCCAGATACGCAGTATTTT
-	TRBJ2-7	few	TRBV20-1	CSASDTVSYEQYF	TGCAGTGCTAGTGACACAGTCTCCTACGAGCAGTACTTC
TRBD2	TRBJ2-3	many	TRBV7-7	CASSFTSGSTDTQYF	TGTGCCAGCAGCTTTACTAGCGGGAGCACAGATACGCAGTATTTT
-	TRBJ2-2	many	TRBV12-3/TRBV12-4	CASSLAPDSTGELFF	TGTGCCAGCAGTTTAGCTCCGGACAGCACCGGGGAGCTGTTTTTT
-	TRBJ1-5	few	TRBV7-8	CASSLARQFFSNQPQHF	TGTGCCAGCAGCTTAGCCCGACAGTTCTTTAGCAATCAGCCCCAGCATTTT
TRBD2	TRBJ2-2	many	TRBV7-2	CASSLLRGENTGELFF	TGTGCCAGCAGCTTGTTACGGGGGGAGAACACCGGGGAGCTGTTTTTT
-	TRBJ2-5	many	TRBV3-1	CASSQDGETQYF	TGTGCCAGCAGCCAAGATGGTGAGACCCAGTACTTC
TRBD2	TRBJ2-1	few	TRBV28	CASCLAMGGRAPYNEQFF	TGTGCCAGCTGTTTAGCCATGGGCGGGAGAGCTCCCTACAATGAGCAGTTCTTC
-	TRBJ2-6	many	TRBV6-5	CASSLPGANVLTF	TGTGCCAGCAGTTTACCTGGGGCCAACGTCCTGACTTTC
TRBD2	TRBJ2-1	many	TRBV5-1	CASSLAGLAVAPYNEQFF	TGCGCCAGCAGCTTGGCAGGACTAGCGGTCGCCCCTTACAATGAGCAGTTCTTC
-	TRBJ2-1	many	TRBV20-1	CSARDQAGSSYNEQFF	TGCAGTGCTAGAGATCAGGCGGGGAGCTCCTACAATGAGCAGTTCTTC
-	TRBJ1-2	many	TRBV7-2	CASSFHRVGANYGYTF	TGTGCCAGCAGCTTCCACAGGGTTGGAGCTAACTATGGCTACACCTTC
TRBD2	TRBJ2-2	many	TRBV7-8	CASSLAIGLAGSGELFF	TGTGCCAGCAGCTTAGCCATCGGACTAGCGGGTAGCGGGGAGCTGTTTTTT
TRBD1	TRBJ2-7	many	TRBV12-3/TRBV12-4	CASSLTGGVKTYEQYF	TGTGCCAGCAGTTTAACAGGGGGAGTTAAAACCTACGAGCAGTACTTC
-	TRBJ2-2	once	TRBV6-6	CASNIGNTGELFF	TGTGCCAGCAACATAGGGAACACCGGGGAGCTGTTTTTT
TRBD2	TRBJ2-1	many	TRBV4-2	CASSQDFLAASNEQFF	TGTGCCAGCAGCCAAGACTTCCTAGCGGCGAGCAATGAGCAGTTCTTC
-	TRBJ2-2	many	TRBV19	CASSAGRNTGELFF	TGTGCCAGTAGTGCGGGGAGGAACACCGGGGAGCTGTTTTTT
TRBD2	TRBJ2-7	many	TRBV7-2	CASSFSGVGEQYF	TGTGCCAGCAGCTTCAGCGGGGTTGGCGAGCAGTACTTC
TRBD2	TRBJ2-1	-	TRBV6-1	CASSASGKSYNEQFF	TGTGCCAGCAGTGCCAGCGGGAAGTCCTACAATGAGCAGTTCTTC
-	TRBJ2-1	-	TRBV20-1	CCARDPAGRGFYNEQFF	TGCTGTGCTAGAGACCCAGCGGGCAGGGGGTTTTACAATGAGCAGTTCTTC
TRBD2	TRBJ2-3	few	TRBV20-1	CSAPRALGTSGGGMSSTDTQYF	TGCAGTGCTCCCAGGGCCCTCGGGACTAGCGGGGGGGGGATGTCTAGCACAGATACGCAGTATTTT
-	TRBJ1-1	many	TRBV5-1	CASSFYQGLAYTEAFF	TGCGCCAGCAGCTTTTATCAGGGGTTGGCGTACACTGAAGCTTTCTTT
-	TRBJ2-7	many	TRBV29-1	CSVEGRNSYEQYF	TGCAGCGTTGAAGGTCGAAACTCCTACGAGCAGTACTTC
-	TRBJ1-5	many	TRBV6-2/TRBV6-3	CASSYEGDQPQHF	TGTGCCAGCAGTTATGAGGGTGATCAGCCCCAGCATTTT
-	TRBJ1-1	many	TRBV18	CASSQIGVFPNTEAFF	TGTGCCAGCTCCCAGATCGGGGTCTTCCCGAACACTGAAGCTTTCTTT
TRBD1	TRBJ1-1	many	TRBV12-3/TRBV12-4	CASRYRQGGNTEAFF	TGTGCCAGCAGATACAGACAGGGGGGGAACACTGAAGCTTTCTTT
-	TRBJ2-1	many	TRBV7-9	CASSIYYRVYNEQFF	TGTGCCAGCAGCATTTACTACAGGGTCTACAATGAGCAGTTCTTC
TRBD2	TRBJ2-7	-	TRBV25-1	CASSRAPGLGLYEQYF	TGTGCCAGCAGCCGCGCGCCGGGACTAGGTTTATACGAGCAGTACTTC
TRBD1	TRBJ2-5	many	TRBV28	CASSSLTGSETQYF	TGTGCCAGCAGTTCACTGACAGGGTCGGAGACCCAGTACTTC
-	TRBJ1-1	many	TRBV4-3	CASSHYNTEAFF	TGCGCCAGCAGCCACTATAACACTGAAGCTTTCTTT
-	TRBJ2-7	few	TRBV20-1	CSAELRNSYEQYF	TGCAGTGCTGAGCTTCGGAATTCCTACGAGCAGTACTTC
TRBD2	TRBJ2-3	many	TRBV11-2	CASSPPGLETDTQYF	TGTGCCAGCAGCCCACCGGGACTAGAAACAGATACGCAGTATTTT
TRBD2	TRBJ2-3	-	TRBV29-1	CSVAASGGADTQYF	TGCAGCGTTGCGGCTAGCGGGGGTGCAGATACGCAGTATTTT
-	TRBJ2-1	many	TRBV12-3/TRBV12-4	CASTHSRVEQFF	TGTGCCAGCACTCACAGTAGGGTAGAGCAGTTCTTC
-	TRBJ1-1	many	TRBV30	CAWSVKGLGAEAFF	TGTGCCTGGAGTGTAAAGGGGCTGGGGGCTGAAGCTTTCTTT
-	TRBJ2-7	-	TRBV7-6	CASSSTLGAYEQYF	-
TRBD2	TRBJ2-1	many	TRBV28	CASSFGGRTNNEQFF	TGTGCCAGCAGTTTTGGCGGGAGGACCAACAATGAGCAGTTCTTC
-	TRBJ2-7	many	TRBV4-2	CASSQEGRGPYEQYF	TGTGCCAGCAGCCAAGAAGGTCGGGGCCCCTACGAGCAGTACTTC
-	TRBJ2-5	few	TRBV13	CASSPRQEQETQYF	TGTGCCAGCAGCCCCCGACAGGAACAAGAGACCCAGTACTTC
TRBD1	TRBJ2-3	many	TRBV12-3/TRBV12-4	CATETGAPSTDTQYF	TGTGCCACCGAGACAGGGGCCCCCTCCACAGATACGCAGTATTTT
TRBD1	TRBJ1-5	many	TRBV12-3/TRBV12-4	CASSGQEGPQHF	TGTGCCAGCAGTGGACAGGAAGGGCCCCAGCATTTT
-	TRBJ2-1	many	TRBV4-1	CASSQDSRRGGSYNEQFF	TGCGCCAGCAGCCAAGATTCCCGCAGGGGAGGCTCCTACAATGAGCAGTTCTTC
-	TRBJ2-1	many	TRBV7-9	CASGSAGEQFF	TGTGCCAGCGGTTCCGCGGGGGAGCAGTTCTTC